These T cell receptor beta chains were read from a single sample in a study of cytomegalovirus exposure and HLA in healthy donors. The table came from immunoSEQ multiplex PCR; TCRdb's copy has only in-frame clones and leaves some out. The sample lists some 120,000 clones, around 80% seen once, with about 1.8% in the top ten. The sample taken for sequencing was PBMCs. These receptor sequences come from a man aged 50 to 60 in good health and CMV-seronegative. The CDR3 runs from the conserved cysteine through the conserved F or W. Each record gives: clone size, V gene, D gene, J gene, CDR3 protein, CDR3 DNA. D genes are given only for firm matches. A row's size may be missing; if present it is once, few, many or a size class.

clone size: .; V gene: TRBV6-5; D gene: .; J gene: TRBJ2-1; CDR3 protein: CASSPGDPRPNEQFF; CDR3 DNA: TGTGCCAGCAGTCCTGGAGACCCCCGTCCCAATGAGCAGTTCTTC
clone size: .; V gene: TRBV11-2; D gene: TRBD1; J gene: TRBJ1-2; CDR3 protein: CASSPTGESGYTF; CDR3 DNA: TGTGCCAGCAGCCCGACAGGGGAGTCCGGCTACACCTTC
clone size: few; V gene: TRBV5-4; D gene: .; J gene: TRBJ1-1; CDR3 protein: CASSPAGLPPAFF; CDR3 DNA: TGTGCCAGCAGCCCGGCGGGCCTACCCCCAGCTTTCTTT
clone size: .; V gene: TRBV6-5; D gene: TRBD1; J gene: TRBJ1-2; CDR3 protein: CASPAVQGVNYGYTF; CDR3 DNA: TGTGCCAGCCCCGCTGTACAGGGGGTAAACTATGGCTACACCTTC
clone size: few; V gene: TRBV5-1; D gene: .; J gene: TRBJ1-4; CDR3 protein: CASSLGLNEKLFF; CDR3 DNA: TGCGCCAGCAGCTTGGGACTTAATGAAAAACTGTTTTTT
clone size: .; V gene: TRBV7-2; D gene: TRBD1; J gene: TRBJ1-2; CDR3 protein: CASSLAGQGSGYTF; CDR3 DNA: TGTGCCAGCAGCTTAGCGGGACAGGGGAGCGGCTACACCTTC
clone size: .; V gene: TRBV2; D gene: TRBD1; J gene: TRBJ1-1; CDR3 protein: CASLDYGQGEAFF; CDR3 DNA: TGTGCCAGCTTAGATTATGGACAGGGCGAAGCTTTCTTT
clone size: .; V gene: TRBV6-6; D gene: .; J gene: TRBJ2-1; CDR3 protein: CASSFTEGVQFF; CDR3 DNA: TGTGCCAGCAGTTTTACCGAGGGGGTACAGTTCTTC
clone size: .; V gene: TRBV28; D gene: TRBD2; J gene: TRBJ2-3; CDR3 protein: CASAGDRDTQYF; CDR3 DNA: TGTGCCAGTGCGGGGGATAGAGATACGCAGTATTTT
clone size: .; V gene: TRBV6-1; D gene: TRBD1; J gene: TRBJ1-2; CDR3 protein: CASSEYPGLTGAYGYTF; CDR3 DNA: TGTGCCAGCAGTGAATACCCCGGGCTGACAGGGGCCTATGGCTACACCTTC
clone size: .; V gene: TRBV12-1; D gene: .; J gene: TRBJ2-4; CDR3 protein: CASSSGTGMRVNIQYF; CDR3 DNA: TGTGCCAGCAGCTCCGGGACAGGGATGAGGGTAAACATTCAGTACTTC
clone size: .; V gene: TRBV6-6; D gene: .; J gene: TRBJ1-6; CDR3 protein: CASSSPQPGGSPLHF; CDR3 DNA: TGTGCCAGCAGTTCCCCCCAGCCCGGAGGTTCACCCCTCCACTTT
clone size: .; V gene: TRBV18; D gene: .; J gene: TRBJ1-4; CDR3 protein: CASSPWTAINEKLFF; CDR3 DNA: TGTGCCAGCTCACCGTGGACAGCAATAAATGAAAAACTGTTTTTT
clone size: few; V gene: TRBV9; D gene: .; J gene: TRBJ1-2; CDR3 protein: CASSVDRGARRNPNYGYTF; CDR3 DNA: TGTGCCAGCAGCGTAGATAGAGGAGCGCGGAGGAACCCTAACTATGGCTACACCTTC
clone size: .; V gene: TRBV4-1; D gene: TRBD2; J gene: TRBJ2-5; CDR3 protein: CASSQDLGLPDQETQYF; CDR3 DNA: TGCGCCAGCAGCCAAGATTTGGGACTACCGGACCAAGAGACCCAGTACTTC
clone size: .; V gene: TRBV5-6; D gene: .; J gene: TRBJ2-7; CDR3 protein: CASSLDTSYEQYF; CDR3 DNA: TGTGCCAGCAGCTTGGACACGTCCTACGAGCAGTACTTC
clone size: .; V gene: TRBV7-9; D gene: .; J gene: TRBJ1-5; CDR3 protein: CASSGGLYQPQHF; CDR3 DNA: TGTGCCAGCAGCGGGGGACTCTATCAGCCCCAGCATTTT
clone size: .; V gene: TRBV5-4; D gene: .; J gene: TRBJ2-7; CDR3 protein: CASSSGRGFGAYEQYF; CDR3 DNA: TGTGCCAGCAGCTCTGGCCGCGGGTTTGGGGCCTACGAGCAGTACTTC
clone size: .; V gene: TRBV5-4; D gene: TRBD2; J gene: TRBJ2-1; CDR3 protein: CASSLSGGGNNEQFF; CDR3 DNA: TGTGCCAGCAGCCTTAGCGGGGGTGGGAACAATGAGCAGTTCTTC
clone size: .; V gene: TRBV4-1; D gene: .; J gene: TRBJ2-7; CDR3 protein: CASSPTGSYEQYF; CDR3 DNA: TGCGCCAGCAGCCCTACGGGGTCCTACGAGCAGTACTTC
clone size: .; V gene: TRBV6-5; D gene: .; J gene: TRBJ1-1; CDR3 protein: CATKESTGDNTEAFF; CDR3 DNA: TGTGCCACCAAAGAATCGACAGGAGATAACACTGAAGCTTTCTTT
clone size: few; V gene: TRBV11-3; D gene: .; J gene: TRBJ1-1; CDR3 protein: CASSLSGETEAFF; CDR3 DNA: TGTGCCAGCAGCTTATCGGGGGAGACTGAAGCTTTCTTT
clone size: .; V gene: TRBV15; D gene: TRBD1; J gene: TRBJ1-5; CDR3 protein: CATSRSDRGPNQPQHF; CDR3 DNA: TGTGCCACCAGCAGATCGGACAGGGGGCCTAATCAGCCCCAGCATTTT
clone size: .; V gene: TRBV19; D gene: .; J gene: TRBJ2-1; CDR3 protein: CASSLGLNGNEQFF; CDR3 DNA: TGTGCCAGTAGTTTAGGGCTCAATGGCAATGAGCAGTTCTTC
clone size: few; V gene: TRBV4-1; D gene: .; J gene: TRBJ1-2; CDR3 protein: CASSQDQAPNYGYTF; CDR3 DNA: TGCGCCAGCAGCCAAGACCAGGCGCCTAACTATGGCTACACCTTC
clone size: .; V gene: TRBV7-9; D gene: TRBD2; J gene: TRBJ2-2; CDR3 protein: CSSSLVSGGVPGELFF; CDR3 DNA: TGTTCCAGCAGCTTAGTAAGCGGGGGCGTTCCTGGGGAGCTGTTTTTT
clone size: .; V gene: TRBV10-2; D gene: TRBD1; J gene: TRBJ1-5; CDR3 protein: CASSRTRQGPQPQHF; CDR3 DNA: TGCGCCAGCAGCCGAACTAGACAGGGCCCTCAGCCCCAGCATTTT
clone size: .; V gene: TRBV6-6; D gene: .; J gene: TRBJ1-4; CDR3 protein: CATRGSTNEKLFF; CDR3 DNA: TGTGCCACCCGCGGTTCAACTAATGAAAAACTGTTTTTT
clone size: .; V gene: TRBV2; D gene: TRBD1; J gene: TRBJ1-4; CDR3 protein: CASSEEGQGNEKLFF; CDR3 DNA: TGTGCCAGCAGTGAAGAGGGACAGGGTAATGAAAAACTGTTTTTT
clone size: .; V gene: TRBV7-6; D gene: .; J gene: TRBJ2-2; CDR3 protein: CASSLMAAGELFF; CDR3 DNA: TGTGCCAGCAGCTTAATGGCCGCCGGGGAGCTGTTTTTT
clone size: .; V gene: TRBV5-1; D gene: TRBD2; J gene: TRBJ2-7; CDR3 protein: CASSPRTSSDYEQYF; CDR3 DNA: TGCGCCAGCAGCCCCCGGACTAGTAGTGACTACGAGCAGTACTTC
clone size: .; V gene: TRBV10-3; D gene: TRBD2; J gene: TRBJ2-5; CDR3 protein: CAISEALGSGGETQYF; CDR3 DNA: TGTGCCATCAGTGAGGCCCTGGGCTCGGGAGGAGAGACCCAGTACTTC
clone size: .; V gene: TRBV18; D gene: TRBD2; J gene: TRBJ2-5; CDR3 protein: CASSPAGGETQYF; CDR3 DNA: TGTGCCAGCTCACCGGCGGGAGGGGAGACCCAGTACTTC
clone size: few; V gene: TRBV7-2; D gene: .; J gene: TRBJ2-3; CDR3 protein: CASSLAPRDTQYF; CDR3 DNA: TGTGCCAGCAGCTTAGCGCCGAGGGATACGCAGTATTTT
clone size: .; V gene: TRBV13; D gene: .; J gene: TRBJ1-3; CDR3 protein: CASSLGLSRAYQRGEGNTIYF; CDR3 DNA: TGTGCCAGCAGCTTAGGCCTAAGTCGGGCCTACCAAAGGGGTGAGGGAAACACCATATATTTT
clone size: .; V gene: TRBV10-3; D gene: .; J gene: TRBJ1-1; CDR3 protein: CAISEPPGGEQVAEAFF; CDR3 DNA: TGTGCCATCAGTGAACCCCCGGGGGGCGAGCAGGTAGCTGAAGCTTTCTTT
clone size: .; V gene: TRBV6-1; D gene: TRBD1; J gene: TRBJ1-2; CDR3 protein: CASETGTLGGYGYTF; CDR3 DNA: TGTGCCAGCGAGACAGGGACCCTCGGAGGCTATGGCTACACCTTC
clone size: once; V gene: TRBV5-4; D gene: .; J gene: TRBJ1-1; CDR3 protein: CASSLGGGPEAFF; CDR3 DNA: TGTGCCAGCAGCTTGGGAGGAGGCCCTGAAGCTTTCTTT
clone size: .; V gene: TRBV29-1; D gene: .; J gene: TRBJ2-2; CDR3 protein: CSVGYGGELFF; CDR3 DNA: TGCAGCGTTGGATACGGCGGGGAGCTGTTTTTT
clone size: once; V gene: TRBV19; D gene: .; J gene: TRBJ1-4; CDR3 protein: CASSMNRNEKLFF; CDR3 DNA: TGTGCCAGTAGTATGAACAGAAATGAAAAACTGTTTTTT
clone size: .; V gene: TRBV7-9; D gene: .; J gene: TRBJ1-3; CDR3 protein: CASSLSISGNTIYF; CDR3 DNA: TGTGCCAGCAGCTTGAGCATCTCTGGAAACACCATATATTTT
clone size: .; V gene: TRBV28; D gene: .; J gene: TRBJ1-2; CDR3 protein: CASSNMDYGYTF; CDR3 DNA: TGTGCCAGCAGCAACATGGACTATGGCTACACCTTC
clone size: .; V gene: TRBV10-3; D gene: TRBD1; J gene: TRBJ2-6; CDR3 protein: CAISGAGRGRSGANVLTF; CDR3 DNA: TGTGCCATCAGTGGGGCCGGCAGGGGGCGGAGTGGGGCCAACGTCCTGACTTTC
clone size: few; V gene: TRBV5-4; D gene: TRBD1; J gene: TRBJ2-5; CDR3 protein: CASSFRQGIETQYF; CDR3 DNA: TGTGCCAGCAGCTTCAGACAGGGGATAGAGACCCAGTACTTC
clone size: .; V gene: TRBV6-1; D gene: .; J gene: TRBJ1-5; CDR3 protein: CASSETGNQPQHF; CDR3 DNA: TGTGCCAGCAGTGAAACGGGTAATCAGCCCCAGCATTTT
clone size: few; V gene: TRBV6-1; D gene: .; J gene: TRBJ1-1; CDR3 protein: CASTEGTNTEAFF; CDR3 DNA: TGTGCCAGCACGGAGGGGACGAACACTGAAGCTTTCTTT
clone size: .; V gene: TRBV2; D gene: .; J gene: TRBJ2-1; CDR3 protein: CASTVVGGSYNEQFF; CDR3 DNA: TGTGCCAGCACCGTCGTGGGGGGATCCTACAATGAGCAGTTCTTC
clone size: .; V gene: TRBV27; D gene: .; J gene: TRBJ1-4; CDR3 protein: CASSLFRGGEKLFF; CDR3 DNA: TGTGCCAGCAGTTTATTTCGGGGGGGGGAAAAACTGTTTTTT